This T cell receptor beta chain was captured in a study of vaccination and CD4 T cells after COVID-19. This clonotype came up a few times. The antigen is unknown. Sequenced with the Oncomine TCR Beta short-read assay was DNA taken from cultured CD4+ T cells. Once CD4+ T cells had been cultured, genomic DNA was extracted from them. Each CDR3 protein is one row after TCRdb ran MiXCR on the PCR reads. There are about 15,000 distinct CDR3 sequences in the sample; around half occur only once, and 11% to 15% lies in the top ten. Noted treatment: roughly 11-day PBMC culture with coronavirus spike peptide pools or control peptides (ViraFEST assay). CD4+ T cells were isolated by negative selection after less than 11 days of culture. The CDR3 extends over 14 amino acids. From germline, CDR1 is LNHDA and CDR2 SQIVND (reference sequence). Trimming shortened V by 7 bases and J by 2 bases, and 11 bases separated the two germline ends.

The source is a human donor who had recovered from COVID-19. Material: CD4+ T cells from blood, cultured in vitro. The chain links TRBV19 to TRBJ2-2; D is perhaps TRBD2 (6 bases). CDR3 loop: CASTVAVNTGELFF. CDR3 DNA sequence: TGTGCCAGTACTGTAGCGGTAAACACCGGGGAGCTGTTTTTT.